A selection of T cell receptor beta chains follows, all from one sample in a study of blood T cell repertoires in COVID-19. TCRdb's copy holds only in-frame clones and misses some; the assay was immunoSEQ multiplex PCR. The table lists roughly 30,000 clones, over 75% of them singletons. Sequenced sample: peripheral blood. These TCRs come from a man aged 60 to 69 with COVID-19, enrolled during active disease. The conserved cysteine and the conserved F or W are not part of the CDR3 here. Size values are once, few and many counts, or a class for expanded clones, and some rows have none.

CDR3aa: ASSPSGRATGELF
j_gene: TRBJ2-2
abundance: .
v_gene: TRBV11-2

CDR3aa: ASSDTGAGNYGYT
j_gene: TRBJ1-2
abundance: .
v_gene: TRBV5-1

CDR3aa: ASSLFGANEKLF
j_gene: TRBJ1-4
abundance: .
v_gene: TRBV28

CDR3aa: ASSSLDGAYNEQF
j_gene: TRBJ2-1
abundance: .
v_gene: TRBV7-2

CDR3aa: ASSLTQGANSPLH
j_gene: TRBJ1-6
abundance: .
v_gene: TRBV7-9

CDR3aa: ASSAGYGNTIY
j_gene: TRBJ1-3
abundance: .
v_gene: TRBV7-9

CDR3aa: ASSLGQGFGNTIY
j_gene: TRBJ1-3
abundance: .
v_gene: TRBV28

CDR3aa: ASRLAGRADTQY
j_gene: TRBJ2-3
abundance: .
v_gene: TRBV19

CDR3aa: ASSLAERGYEQY
j_gene: TRBJ2-7
abundance: once
v_gene: TRBV5-1

CDR3aa: ASSQTGGESSYEQY
j_gene: TRBJ2-7
abundance: .
v_gene: TRBV7-9

CDR3aa: ATSEGGKGNQPQH
j_gene: TRBJ1-5
abundance: .
v_gene: TRBV24-1

CDR3aa: SARTHARGVDEQY
j_gene: TRBJ2-7
abundance: .
v_gene: TRBV29-1

CDR3aa: ASSSRTGDTTSGDNEQF
j_gene: TRBJ2-1
abundance: .
v_gene: TRBV13

CDR3aa: AWSTGVYTEAF
j_gene: TRBJ1-1
abundance: .
v_gene: TRBV30

CDR3aa: ASSARTATDTQY
j_gene: TRBJ2-3
abundance: .
v_gene: TRBV7-2

CDR3aa: ASSFGGGETQY
j_gene: TRBJ2-5
abundance: .
v_gene: TRBV5-4

CDR3aa: ASSQASGDSPLH
j_gene: TRBJ1-6
abundance: .
v_gene: TRBV3-1/TRBV3-2

CDR3aa: ASSLGTSGVEQY
j_gene: TRBJ2-7
abundance: once
v_gene: TRBV7-8

CDR3aa: ASSLSGGVYEQY
j_gene: TRBJ2-7
abundance: once
v_gene: TRBV28

CDR3aa: ASSSEAAGGSYEQY
j_gene: TRBJ2-7
abundance: .
v_gene: TRBV5-5

CDR3aa: ASSIGRSTDTQY
j_gene: TRBJ2-3
abundance: .
v_gene: TRBV19

CDR3aa: ASSWMTSGRDTQY
j_gene: TRBJ2-3
abundance: .
v_gene: TRBV5-1

CDR3aa: ASSPTSGKNTGELF
j_gene: TRBJ2-2
abundance: .
v_gene: TRBV7-9

CDR3aa: ASSSDRGNTEAF
j_gene: TRBJ1-1
abundance: .
v_gene: TRBV13

CDR3aa: ASSSSGRAKIYEQY
j_gene: TRBJ2-7
abundance: .
v_gene: TRBV18

CDR3aa: ASSKDRVANTIY
j_gene: TRBJ1-3
abundance: .
v_gene: TRBV3-1/TRBV3-2

CDR3aa: ASSGTSGLNEQF
j_gene: TRBJ2-1
abundance: .
v_gene: TRBV10-2

CDR3aa: ASSDNHGRTSTDTQY
j_gene: TRBJ2-3
abundance: .
v_gene: TRBV14

CDR3aa: ASSPDRGHEQF
j_gene: TRBJ2-1
abundance: .
v_gene: TRBV6-4

CDR3aa: ASKGGDNPGYT
j_gene: TRBJ1-2
abundance: .
v_gene: TRBV12-3/TRBV12-4

CDR3aa: ASSLVSRGNTEAF
j_gene: TRBJ1-1
abundance: .
v_gene: TRBV6-5

CDR3aa: ASSLERQEAF
j_gene: TRBJ1-1
abundance: .
v_gene: TRBV18

CDR3aa: ASGGYGYT
j_gene: TRBJ1-2
abundance: .
v_gene: TRBV7-9

CDR3aa: ATSDDDGFFTQY
j_gene: TRBJ2-3
abundance: .
v_gene: TRBV24-1

CDR3aa: ASSFGTSGRGTGELF
j_gene: TRBJ2-2
abundance: .
v_gene: TRBV7-9

CDR3aa: ASSPPMLHSGSGETQY
j_gene: TRBJ2-5
abundance: few
v_gene: TRBV18

CDR3aa: ASSLGGYNSPLH
j_gene: TRBJ1-6
abundance: once
v_gene: TRBV27

CDR3aa: ASSLQGTNEKLF
j_gene: TRBJ1-4
abundance: once
v_gene: TRBV5-1

CDR3aa: ASSGDSRSYNSPLH
j_gene: TRBJ1-6
abundance: once
v_gene: TRBV7-9

CDR3aa: ASRGTGQQGYT
j_gene: TRBJ1-2
abundance: few
v_gene: TRBV5-1

CDR3aa: ASGQGARF
j_gene: TRBJ2-1
abundance: once
v_gene: TRBV12-3/TRBV12-4

CDR3aa: ASSSQGAVAGNTIY
j_gene: TRBJ1-3
abundance: .
v_gene: TRBV7-8